This record looks at one TCR beta chain sequence and its context. The antigen is undetermined. It was RNA transcripts that yielded the amplified TCR beta CDR3 regions. TCR CDR3 underwent first-round RT-PCR with the HTBI primer set. Via MiXCR, TCRdb re-called the multiplex PCR reads, giving one row per CDR3 protein. The sample holds under 650,000 distinct CDR3 sequences, around 16% seen once. This entry belongs to a study of T cells in Graves' hyperthyroidism and ophthalmopathy. Looking at the study overall: Pretreatment peripheral blood was obtained at initial diagnosis.

Study-level results: Among clonotypes expanded in thyroid above 0.001, most were also found in blood.

Trimming removed 2 bases at V and 3 bases at J, with 11 bases between. CDR1 is MNHEY and CDR2 is SVGEGT in the germline V gene. The CDR3 length is 14 residues. This TCR came from a woman under 40 with Graves' hyperthyroidism. The material sequenced was blood. This chain joins TRBV6-2 or TRBV6-3 and TRBJ2-7, with D perhaps given as TRBD1 or TRBD2 (5 bases each). CDR3 DNA: TGTGCCAGCAGTTACGGGGGATTCAACTACGAGCAGTACTTC. It yields the protein CASSYGGFNYEQYF.